This TCR beta chain is drawn from a study of cytomegalovirus exposure and HLA in healthy donors. Primers for the PCR totalled 60 Vbeta and 13 Jbeta. TCRdb keeps only in-frame clones here, not all; method: immunoSEQ multiplex PCR. This table holds roughly 200,000 clones, approximately 80% found once. The CDR3 has 15 residues. Looked up from germline, CDR1 is SGHRS and CDR2 is YFSETQ. J gave up 6 bases and V 0 bases, and 9 bases lay outside the gene matches. The J gene is TRBJ2-7, the V gene TRBV5-1; 7 bases are shared with TRBD2. The TCR sequence derives from a woman in her thirties or forties in good health and CMV-seronegative. What was sequenced was PBMCs. The CDR3 region has the DNA TGCGCCAGCAGCTTGGGTTGGACTAGTGTTAGCGAGCAGTACTTC. Translation gives CASSLGWTSVSEQYF.